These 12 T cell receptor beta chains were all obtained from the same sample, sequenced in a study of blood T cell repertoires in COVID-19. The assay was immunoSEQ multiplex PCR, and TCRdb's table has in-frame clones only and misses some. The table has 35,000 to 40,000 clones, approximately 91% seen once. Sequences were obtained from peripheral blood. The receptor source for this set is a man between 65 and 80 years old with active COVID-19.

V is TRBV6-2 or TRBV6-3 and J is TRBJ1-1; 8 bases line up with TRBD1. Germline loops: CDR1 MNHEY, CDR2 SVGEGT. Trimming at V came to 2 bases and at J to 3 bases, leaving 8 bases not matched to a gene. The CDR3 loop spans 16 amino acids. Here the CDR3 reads CASSYPTTGADTEAFF. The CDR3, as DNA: TGTGCCAGCAGTTACCCCACGACAGGGGCGGACACTGAAGCTTTCTTT.

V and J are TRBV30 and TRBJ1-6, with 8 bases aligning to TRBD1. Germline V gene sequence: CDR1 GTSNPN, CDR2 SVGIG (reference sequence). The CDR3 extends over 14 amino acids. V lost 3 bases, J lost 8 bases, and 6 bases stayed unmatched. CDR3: CAWRKQGDYSPLHF. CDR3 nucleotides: TGTGCCTGGAGAAAACAGGGGGATTATTCACCCCTCCACTTT.

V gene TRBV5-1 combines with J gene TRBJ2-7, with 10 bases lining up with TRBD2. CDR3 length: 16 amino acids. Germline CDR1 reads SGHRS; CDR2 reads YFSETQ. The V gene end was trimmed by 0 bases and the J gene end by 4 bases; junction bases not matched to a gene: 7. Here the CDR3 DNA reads TGCGCCAGCAGCTTGGGTCCTAGCGGGAGAGGGTACGAGCAGTACTTC. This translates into CASSLGPSGRGYEQYF.

CDR3 residues: CASSVEVASEETQYF. DNA of the CDR3: TGTGCCAGCAGCGTAGAGGTAGCGTCCGAAGAGACCCAGTACTTC. The rearrangement joins TRBV9 to TRBJ2-5; D might be TRBD2 (5 bases). The V gene's germline CDR1 is SGDLS and CDR2 YYNGEE. The ends were cut back, 0 bases at V and 3 bases at J, with 12 bases in the middle. CDR3 length: 15 residues. Filled out from reference TRBV9 and TRBJ2-5, the complete variable domain reads DSGVTQTPKHLITATGQRVTLRCSPRSGDLSVYWYQQSLDQGLQFLIQYYNGEERAKGNILERFSAQQFPDLHSELNLSSLELGDSALYFCASSVEVASEETQYFGPGTRLLVL.

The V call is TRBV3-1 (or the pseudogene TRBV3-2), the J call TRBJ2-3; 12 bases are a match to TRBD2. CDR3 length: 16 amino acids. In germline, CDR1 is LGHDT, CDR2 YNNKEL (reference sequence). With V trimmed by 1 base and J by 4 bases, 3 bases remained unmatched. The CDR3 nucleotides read TGTGCCAGCAGCCAAGCGCTAGCGGGGGGGCCAGATACGCAGTATTTT. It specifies CASSQALAGGPDTQYF.

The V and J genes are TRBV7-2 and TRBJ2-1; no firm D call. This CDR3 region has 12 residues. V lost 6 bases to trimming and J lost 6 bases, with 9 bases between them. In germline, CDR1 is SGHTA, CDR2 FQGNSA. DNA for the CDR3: TGTGCCAGCAGTCAGAATTCCAATGAGCAGTTCTTC. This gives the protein CASSQNSNEQFF.

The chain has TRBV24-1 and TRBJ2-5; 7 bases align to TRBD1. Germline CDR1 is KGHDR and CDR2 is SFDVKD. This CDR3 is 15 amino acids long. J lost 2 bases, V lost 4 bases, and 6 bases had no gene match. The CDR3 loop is CATSDPGTAQETQYF. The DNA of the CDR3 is TGTGCCACCAGTGACCCCGGGACAGCTCAAGAGACCCAGTACTTC.

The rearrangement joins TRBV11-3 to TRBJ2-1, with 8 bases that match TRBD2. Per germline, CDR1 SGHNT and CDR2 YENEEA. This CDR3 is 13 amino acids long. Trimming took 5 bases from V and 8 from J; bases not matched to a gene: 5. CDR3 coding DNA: TGTGCCAGCAGCCCGGGACTAGTATATGAGCAGTTCTTC. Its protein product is CASSPGLVYEQFF.

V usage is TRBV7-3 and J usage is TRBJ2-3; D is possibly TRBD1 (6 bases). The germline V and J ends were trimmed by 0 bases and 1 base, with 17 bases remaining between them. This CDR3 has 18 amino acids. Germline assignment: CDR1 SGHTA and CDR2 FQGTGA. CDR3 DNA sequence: TGTGCCAGCAGCTTAACCGCTAACAGGGATAGGGGCACAGATACGCAGTATTTT. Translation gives CASSLTANRDRGTDTQYF.

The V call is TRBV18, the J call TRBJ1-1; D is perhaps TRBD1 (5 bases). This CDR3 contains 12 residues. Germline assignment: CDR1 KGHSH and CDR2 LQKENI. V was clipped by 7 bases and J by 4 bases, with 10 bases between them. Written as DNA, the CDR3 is TGTGCCAGCTTAGGGGCCGGCACTGAAGCTTTCTTT. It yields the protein CASLGAGTEAFF.

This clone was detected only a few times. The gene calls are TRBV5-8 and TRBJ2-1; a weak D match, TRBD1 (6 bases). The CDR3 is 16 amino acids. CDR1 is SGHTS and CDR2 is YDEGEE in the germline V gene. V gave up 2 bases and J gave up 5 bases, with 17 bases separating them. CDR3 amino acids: CASSLLTGLYNNEQFF. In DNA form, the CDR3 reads TGTGCCAGCAGCTTATTGACAGGCCTGTACAACAATGAGCAGTTCTTC. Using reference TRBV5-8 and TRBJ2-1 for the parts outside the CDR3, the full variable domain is EAGVTQSPTHLIKTRGQQATLRCSPISGHTSVYWYQQALGLGLQFLLWYDEGEERNRGNFPPRFSGRQFPNYSSELNVNALELEDSALYLCASSLLTGLYNNEQFFGPGTRLTVL.

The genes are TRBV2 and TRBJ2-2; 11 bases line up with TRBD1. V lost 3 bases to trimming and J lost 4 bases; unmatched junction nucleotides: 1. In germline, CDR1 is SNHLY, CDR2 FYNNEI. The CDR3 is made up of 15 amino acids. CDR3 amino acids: CASSEGQGVTGELFF. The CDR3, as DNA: TGTGCCAGCAGTGAGGGACAGGGGGTCACCGGGGAGCTGTTTTTT.